The entry below gives a single T cell receptor beta chain sequence along with its context. Its antigen is undetermined. The data belong to a study of T-cell reconstitution after alpha-beta-depleted transplantation in children. The V and J ends lost 3 bases and 4 bases respectively, with 18 bases between them. Per the germline V gene, CDR1 is MDHEN and CDR2 is SYDVKM. The CDR3 extends over 17 amino acids. Study results and caveats: After one year, T-cell counts and TCRbeta diversity mostly came from new T cells. Surviving recipient T cells and intrathymic progenitors accounted for some patients' high TCRbeta diversity at day 60. Roughly two months post-transplant, alpha-beta T cells reportedly originated from several hundred graft clones that had expanded.

Construction of the TCRbeta library involved unique molecular identifiers. TCRdb reprocessed the PCR reads with MiXCR, giving one entry per CDR3 protein. Among fewer than 750,000 distinct CDR3 sequences, 25% to 30% were seen once, and the ten largest hold 35% to 40%. The sample in question was PBMCs, obtained before TCRalphabeta/CD19-depleted stem cell transplant. The V gene is TRBV28, the J gene TRBJ2-2; D is perhaps TRBD2 (6 bases). This sequence originates from a boy younger than two with Wiskott-Aldrich syndrome, due to receive a stem cell transplant. Written as DNA, the CDR3 is TGTGCCAGCAGTTTTTTCGGGCGGGACTTAGGCACCGGGGAGCTGTTTTTT. Amino acids: CASSFFGRDLGTGELFF.